The 23 T cell receptor beta chains presented below share a single source sample, sequenced in a study of early T cells in non-severe SARS-CoV-2 infection. MiXCR, applied by TCRdb to the 5' RACE reads, yields one record per CDR3 protein. The sample yields 90,000 to 130,000 distinct CDR3 sequences, 10% to 15% seen once. The sequences come from whole blood, collected at baseline. The receptor set was obtained from an adult who was a healthcare worker with PCR-confirmed SARS-CoV-2 infection or an uninfected control (not recorded which).

Ten or more counts support this clonotype. The chain uses TRBV20-1 and TRBJ2-5; the match to TRBD2 covers 7 bases. CDR1 is DFQATT and CDR2 is SNEGSKA in the germline V gene (reference sequence). The trim removed 6 bases at V and 10 bases at J, leaving 14 bases unmatched. The CDR3 sequence is 13 residues long. The CDR3 loop reads CSAREAGLPNQYF. The CDR3 DNA reads as TGCAGTGCCCGGGAAGCGGGGCTCCCTAACCAGTACTTC.

CDR3 loop: CASSWGPTYEQYF. In DNA form, the CDR3 reads TGTGCCAGCAGTTGGGGGCCGACCTACGAGCAGTACTTC. The genes are TRBV12-3 or TRBV12-4 and TRBJ2-7; D might be TRBD1 (6 bases). The CDR3 sequence is 13 residues long. V was clipped by 4 bases and J by 2 bases, with 9 bases between them.

The J gene is TRBJ2-7, the V gene TRBV4-1; D is unresolved. Germline CDR1 and CDR2: MGHRA and YSYEKL. There are 13 residues in the CDR3. Trimming stripped 1 base from V and 6 bases from J, with 10 bases between. CDR3 DNA: TGCGCCAGCAGCCAAGGGGGTTTAGGCGAGCAGTACTTC. Translated, it gives CASSQGGLGEQYF.

V usage is TRBV27 and J usage is TRBJ1-1; tentative D call: TRBD1 (6 bases). Germline CDR1 reads MNHEY; CDR2 reads SMNVEV (reference sequence). The CDR3 covers 14 residues. Trimming took 6 bases from V and 2 from J, leaving 13 bases between them. CDR3 DNA sequence: TGTGCCAGCAGCTCCCGGGGGGCTAACACTGAAGCTTTCTTT. This codes for CASSSRGANTEAFF.

This chain's CDR3 is CASSLLGSLRRSYGYTF. DNA for the CDR3: TGTGCCAGCAGCTTGTTGGGCAGTTTGAGGCGTTCGTATGGCTACACCTTC. The rearrangement links TRBV5-4 to TRBJ1-2; D is ambiguous. The germline V and J ends were trimmed by 1 base and 5 bases, with 21 bases remaining between them. Germline CDR1 is SGHNT and CDR2 is YYREEE (reference sequence). The CDR3 consists of 17 residues. Filled out from reference TRBV5-4 and TRBJ1-2, the complete variable domain reads ETGVTQSPTHLIKTRGQQVTLRCSSQSGHNTVSWYQQALGQGPQFIFQYYREEENGRGNFPPRFSGLQFPNYSSELNVNALELDDSALYLCASSLLGSLRRSYGYTFGSGTRLTVV.

In this sample, this clonotype turned up a few times. The chain combines TRBV25-1 with TRBJ1-1; perhaps TRBD1 as D (6 bases). With 6 bases removed from V and 1 base from J, the gap between germline ends came to 15 bases. This CDR3 region has 15 residues. Germline CDR1 reads MGHDK; CDR2 reads SYGVNS. CDR3 region: CASSSQGHRNTEAFF. The CDR3 DNA reads TGTGCCAGCAGCTCTCAGGGGCATCGGAACACTGAAGCTTTCTTT.

This clonotype was recorded many times. The J gene is TRBJ1-2, the V gene TRBV20-1, with 7 bases lining up with TRBD1. This CDR3 spans 12 amino acids. CDR1 and CDR2 from the germline V gene are DFQATT and SNEGSKA (reference sequence). The J segment lost 4 bases and the V segment lost 5 bases, leaving 4 bases of the junction unmatched. The CDR3 spells CSAGDSSYGYTF. CDR3 DNA sequence: TGCAGTGCTGGGGACAGTTCCTATGGCTACACCTTC.

This clonotype was observed a few times. The CDR3 sequence: CSARDNSYEQYF. CDR3 in DNA: TGCAGTGCTCGGGACAACTCCTACGAGCAGTACTTC. The J gene is TRBJ2-7, the V gene TRBV20-1, with D perhaps matching TRBD1 (6 bases). V was cut by 5 bases and J by 0 bases, with 8 bases left in between. CDR1 is DFQATT, CDR2 SNEGSKA, per germline (reference sequence). CDR3 length equals 12 residues.

V is TRBV4-1 and J is TRBJ2-5, with TRBD2 as a possible D gene (7 bases). Trimming pared 2 bases from V and 5 bases from J, leaving 12 bases between. The CDR3 length is 14 residues. The germline V gene has CDR1 MGHRA and CDR2 YSYEKL. The CDR3 spells CASSQWGGAETQYF. CDR3 DNA: TGCGCCAGCAGCCAATGGGGGGGCGCTGAGACCCAGTACTTC.

This clonotype occurred a few times. V is TRBV9 and J is TRBJ2-3; 13 positions match TRBD2. The CDR3 sequence is 16 residues long. V gave up 3 bases and J gave up 6 bases; unmatched junction bases: 7. Germline assignment: CDR1 SGDLS and CDR2 YYNGEE. CDR3 amino acids: CASSAGTSGVGDTQYF. The CDR3 DNA reads as TGTGCCAGCAGCGCTGGGACTAGCGGGGTAGGGGATACGCAGTATTTT.

The chain recombines TRBV27 with TRBJ2-2; no clear D gene. This CDR3 region has 15 residues. Looked up from germline, CDR1 is MNHEY and CDR2 is SMNVEV (reference sequence). V lost 3 bases, J lost 3 bases, and 11 bases lay in between. The CDR3 DNA reads TGTGCCAGCAGTTTCCGGACGTTCGACACCGGGGAGCTGTTTTTT. The encoded protein is CASSFRTFDTGELFF.

The genes are TRBV29-1 and TRBJ2-3; D unclear. Germline CDR1 reads SQVTM; CDR2 reads ANQGSEA. The V gene lost 7 bases and the J gene lost 7 bases, with 9 bases spanning the gap. This CDR3 is 10 amino acids long. Here the CDR3 reads CSALFNTQYF. The CDR3 DNA reads as TGCAGCGCCCTGTTTAATACGCAGTATTTT.

The chain is built from TRBV9 and TRBJ2-4; D call uncertain. The CDR3 runs 14 residues. V dropped 4 bases and J dropped 0 bases, with 8 bases sitting between them. In germline, CDR1 is SGDLS, CDR2 YYNGEE. For the CDR3, the DNA is TGTGCCAGCAGCCCCACACTAGCCAAAAACATTCAGTACTTC. It is translated as CASSPTLAKNIQYF.

This clonotype was counted at least ten times. The chain combines TRBV3-1 with TRBJ1-2, with D perhaps TRBD1 (5 bases). The ends were cut back, 4 bases at V and 8 bases at J, with 11 bases in the middle. The CDR3 is made up of 12 amino acids. The germline V gene has CDR1 LGHDT and CDR2 YNNKEL (reference sequence). The CDR3 here is CASSRGEIGYTF. DNA of the CDR3: TGTGCCAGCAGCCGGGGCGAAATAGGCTACACCTTC.

This clonotype was picked up a small number of times. The chain employs TRBV4-2 and TRBJ2-1, with a tentative D call TRBD2 (6 bases). This CDR3 is built from 14 residues. Germline CDR1 LGHNA, CDR2 YNFKEQ. Trimming shortened V by 0 bases and J by 8 bases, and 11 bases separated the two germline ends. CDR3 DNA: TGTGCCAGCAGCCAAGACAGGGACTTCTATGAGCAGTTCTTC. This codes for CASSQDRDFYEQFF.

The V gene is TRBV28, the J gene TRBJ2-3; D unclear. The germline V gene has CDR1 MDHEN and CDR2 SYDVKM. The CDR3 is made up of 13 amino acids. Trimming removed 7 bases from V and 3 bases from J, with 11 bases in between. The CDR3 nucleotides read TGTGCCAGCATTGCGGCGGCAACAGATACGCAGTATTTT. Its protein product is CASIAAATDTQYF.

The V gene is TRBV2, the J gene TRBJ1-4; maybe TRBD1 (5 bases). The CDR3 length is 14 residues. Deletions cut 4 bases from V and 3 bases from J, with 9 bases between. Germline-derived CDR1 and CDR2 are SNHLY and FYNNEI. The CDR3 loop is CASSVQGPNEKLFF. For the CDR3, the DNA is TGTGCCAGCAGTGTGCAGGGTCCTAATGAAAAACTGTTTTTT.

The chain recombines TRBV12-3 or TRBV12-4 with TRBJ2-1; D may match TRBD1 or TRBD2 (5 bases each). There are 12 residues in the CDR3. V was clipped by 5 bases and J by 8 bases, with 10 bases between them. The CDR3 sequence: CASSQVGDEQFF. DNA of the CDR3: TGTGCCAGCAGTCAAGTGGGGGATGAGCAGTTCTTC.

V and J are TRBV9 and TRBJ2-2; tentatively, D is TRBD1 or TRBD2 (5 bases each). V lost 3 bases, J lost 4 bases, and 13 bases lay in between. The germline V gene has CDR1 SGDLS and CDR2 YYNGEE. The CDR3 spans 15 residues. The CDR3 protein is CASSAPGTGTGELFF. The CDR3 nucleotides read TGTGCCAGCAGCGCCCCCGGGACGGGCACCGGGGAGCTGTTTTTT.

The table lists this clonotype with a few counts. The chain recombines TRBV4-1 with TRBJ2-7; TRBD1 aligns across 9 bases. This CDR3 comprises 15 residues. With V trimmed by 4 bases and J by 0 bases, 4 bases remained unmatched. Germline V CDR1 and CDR2: MGHRA, YSYEKL. The CDR3 sequence: CASSLDRGLSYEQYF. The CDR3 nucleotides read TGCGCCAGCAGCCTGGACAGGGGACTCTCCTACGAGCAGTACTTC.

Ten or more counts support this clonotype. The chain carries TRBV12-3 or TRBV12-4 and TRBJ2-1; TRBD2 aligns across 7 bases. V was pared by 5 bases and J by 10 bases, with 11 bases of the junction left unmatched. The CDR3 consists of 14 residues. CDR3 coding DNA: TGTGCCAGCAGTGCCAGGGACTACAGCTTGGAGCAGTTCTTC. Encoded protein: CASSARDYSLEQFF.

The table lists this clonotype with a few counts. V gene TRBV20-1 combines with J gene TRBJ1-1; D unclear. V dropped 2 bases and J dropped 3 bases, with 10 bases sitting between them. CDR3 length: 13 amino acids. Germline V lookup: CDR1 DFQATT, CDR2 SNEGSKA (reference sequence). CDR3 nucleotide sequence: TGCAGTGCTAGACCTTCTCCGGACACTGAAGCTTTCTTT. This codes for CSARPSPDTEAFF.

This clonotype was seen only a few times. The rearrangement links TRBV6-5 to TRBJ1-6; D possibly corresponds to TRBD1 (5 bases). In germline, CDR1 is MNHEY, CDR2 SVGAGI. V was pared by 6 bases and J by 7 bases, with 16 bases between. The CDR3 has 15 residues. As DNA, the CDR3 is TGTGCCAGCAGCTCAACGAGGGGTCTCAATTCACCCCTCCACTTT. Translated: CASSSTRGLNSPLHF.